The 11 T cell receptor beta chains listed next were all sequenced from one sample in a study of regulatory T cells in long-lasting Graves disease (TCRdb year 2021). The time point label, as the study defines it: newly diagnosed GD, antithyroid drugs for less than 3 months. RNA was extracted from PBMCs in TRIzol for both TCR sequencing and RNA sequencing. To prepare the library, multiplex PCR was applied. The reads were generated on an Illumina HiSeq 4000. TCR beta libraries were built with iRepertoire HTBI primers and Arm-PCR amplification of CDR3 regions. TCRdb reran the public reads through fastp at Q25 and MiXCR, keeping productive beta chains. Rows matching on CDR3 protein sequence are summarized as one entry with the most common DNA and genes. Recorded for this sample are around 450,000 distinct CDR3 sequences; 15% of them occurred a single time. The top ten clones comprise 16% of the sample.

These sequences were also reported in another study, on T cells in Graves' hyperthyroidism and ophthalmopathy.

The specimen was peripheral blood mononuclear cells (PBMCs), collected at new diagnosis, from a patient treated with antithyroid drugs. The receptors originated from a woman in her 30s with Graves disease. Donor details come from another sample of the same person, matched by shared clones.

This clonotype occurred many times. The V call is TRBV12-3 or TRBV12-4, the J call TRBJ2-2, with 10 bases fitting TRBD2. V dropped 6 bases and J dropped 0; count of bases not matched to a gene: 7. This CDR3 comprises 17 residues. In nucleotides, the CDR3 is TGTGCCAGCAGCCCGCTAGCGGGAGAGTCGAACACCGGGGAGCTGTTTTTT. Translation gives CASSPLAGESNTGELFF.

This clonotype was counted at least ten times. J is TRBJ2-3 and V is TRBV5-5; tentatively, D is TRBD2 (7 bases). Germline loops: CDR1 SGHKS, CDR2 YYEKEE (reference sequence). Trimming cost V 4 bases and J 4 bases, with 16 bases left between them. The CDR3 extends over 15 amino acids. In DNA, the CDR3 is TGTGCCAGCAGCCCCCTCGGGGGGCGCGCAGATACGCAGTATTTT. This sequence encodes CASSPLGGRADTQYF.

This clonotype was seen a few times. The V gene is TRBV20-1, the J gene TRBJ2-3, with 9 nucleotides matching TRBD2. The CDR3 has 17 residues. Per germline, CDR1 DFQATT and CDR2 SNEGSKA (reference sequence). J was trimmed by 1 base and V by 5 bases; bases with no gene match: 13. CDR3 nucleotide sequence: TGCAGTGCTGGGGGGTATGCGGGAGGGTGGGGCACAGATACGCAGTATTTT. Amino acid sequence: CSAGGYAGGWGTDTQYF.

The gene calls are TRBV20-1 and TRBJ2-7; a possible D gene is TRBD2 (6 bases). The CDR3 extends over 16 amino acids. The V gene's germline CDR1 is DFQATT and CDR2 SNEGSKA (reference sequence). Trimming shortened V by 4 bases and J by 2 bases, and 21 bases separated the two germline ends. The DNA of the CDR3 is TGCAGTGCTACCCCCTTGGCCCTAGCGATAACCTACGAGCAGTACTTC. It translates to CSATPLALAITYEQYF.

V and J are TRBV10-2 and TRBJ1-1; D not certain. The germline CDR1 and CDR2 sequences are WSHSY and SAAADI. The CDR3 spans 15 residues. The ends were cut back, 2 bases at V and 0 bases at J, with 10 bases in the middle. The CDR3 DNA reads TGCGCCAGCAGTGAGAGGGCAGGCCTGAACACTGAAGCTTTCTTT. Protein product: CASSERAGLNTEAFF.

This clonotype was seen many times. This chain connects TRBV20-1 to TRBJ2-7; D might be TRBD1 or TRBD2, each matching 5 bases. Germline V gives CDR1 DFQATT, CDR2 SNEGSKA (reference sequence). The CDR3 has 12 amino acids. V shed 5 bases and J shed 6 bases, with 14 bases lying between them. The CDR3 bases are TGCAGTGCTCACCAAGACAGCGGCGAGCAGTACTTC. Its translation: CSAHQDSGEQYF.

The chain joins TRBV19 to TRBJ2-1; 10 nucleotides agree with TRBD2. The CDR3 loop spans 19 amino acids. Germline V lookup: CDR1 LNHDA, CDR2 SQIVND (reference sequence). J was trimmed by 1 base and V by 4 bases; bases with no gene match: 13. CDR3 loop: CASSTPSGSRSQSYNEQFF. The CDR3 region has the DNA TGTGCCAGTAGTACGCCTAGCGGGAGTCGGTCCCAATCCTACAATGAGCAGTTCTTC. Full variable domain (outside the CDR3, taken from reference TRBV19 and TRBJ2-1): DGGITQSPKYLFRKEGQNVTLSCEQNLNHDAMYWYRQDPGQGLRLIYYSQIVNDFQKGDIAEGYSVSREKKESFPLTVTSAQKNPTAFYLCASSTPSGSRSQSYNEQFFGPGTRLTVL.

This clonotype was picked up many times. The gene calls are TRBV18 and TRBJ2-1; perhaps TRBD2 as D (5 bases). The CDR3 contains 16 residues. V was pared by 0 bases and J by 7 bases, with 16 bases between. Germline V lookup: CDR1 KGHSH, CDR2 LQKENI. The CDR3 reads CASSPPSQVAWNEQFF. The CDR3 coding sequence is TGTGCCAGCTCACCACCGTCCCAGGTAGCGTGGAATGAGCAGTTCTTC.

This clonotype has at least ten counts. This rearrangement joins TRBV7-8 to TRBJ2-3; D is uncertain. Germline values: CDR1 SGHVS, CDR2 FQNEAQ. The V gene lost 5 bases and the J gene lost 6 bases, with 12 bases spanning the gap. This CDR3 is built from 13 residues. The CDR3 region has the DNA TGTGCCAGCAGCCCCAGACCATCCGATACGCAGTATTTT. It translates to CASSPRPSDTQYF. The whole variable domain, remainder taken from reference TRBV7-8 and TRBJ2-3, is GAGVSQSPRYKVAKRGQDVALRCDPISGHVSLFWYQQALGQGPEFLTYFQNEAQLDKSGLPSDRFFAERPEGSVSTLKIQRTQQEDSAVYLCASSPRPSDTQYFGPGTRLTVL.

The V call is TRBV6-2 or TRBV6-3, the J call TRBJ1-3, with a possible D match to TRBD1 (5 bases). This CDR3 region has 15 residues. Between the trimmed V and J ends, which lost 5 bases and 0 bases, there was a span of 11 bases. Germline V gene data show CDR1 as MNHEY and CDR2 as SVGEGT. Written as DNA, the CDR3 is TGTGCCAGCAGTGAGTCGGGGGGCTCTGGAAACACCATATATTTT. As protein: CASSESGGSGNTIYF.

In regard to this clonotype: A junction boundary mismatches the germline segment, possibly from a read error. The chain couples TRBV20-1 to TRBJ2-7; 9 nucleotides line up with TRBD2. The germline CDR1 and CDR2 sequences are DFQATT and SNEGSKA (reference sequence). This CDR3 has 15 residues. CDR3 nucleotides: TGCAGTGCTACAGAACTCGGGACTAGCTCCCACGAGCAGTACTTC. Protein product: CSATELGTSSHEQYF.